The subject of this entry is one T cell receptor beta chain. Its antigen remains unknown. At one boundary the junction diverges from the germline segment, which might be a read error. This record comes from a study of post-analysis software for immune sequencing data. In the study overall: Relapsing-remitting, secondary progressive and progressive-relapsing multiple sclerosis courses were included.

Libraries were made from TCR beta cDNA, and they carried unique molecular identifiers. Input amounts of roughly 0.85 to 11 million T cells were used. These gave around 500,000 cDNA molecules, so each molecule approximated one T cell. From the PCR reads, TCRdb called clonotypes with MiXCR, one entry per CDR3 protein. The sample records hundreds of thousands of distinct CDR3 sequences, approximately 59% being singletons. Study outcomes and limitations: Among a few TRBV segments more frequent in patients than controls were TRBV5-6, TRBV5-1 and TRBV20-1. In multiple sclerosis, normalized Chao1 diversity was significantly below that of controls. With F measure, samples from one preparation batch clustered together strongly.

The germline CDR1 and CDR2 sequences are DFQATT and SNEGSKA (reference sequence). This CDR3 contains 12 residues. Sequencing input: blood. The clonotype was recovered from a girl aged 2 to 10 with multiple sclerosis. V is TRBV20-1 and J is TRBJ2-1, with D possibly matching TRBD2 (6 bases). CDR3 bases: TGCAGTGCTAGAGATCAGGGCCGCGGGACGTTATTC. This encodes CSARDQGRGTLF.